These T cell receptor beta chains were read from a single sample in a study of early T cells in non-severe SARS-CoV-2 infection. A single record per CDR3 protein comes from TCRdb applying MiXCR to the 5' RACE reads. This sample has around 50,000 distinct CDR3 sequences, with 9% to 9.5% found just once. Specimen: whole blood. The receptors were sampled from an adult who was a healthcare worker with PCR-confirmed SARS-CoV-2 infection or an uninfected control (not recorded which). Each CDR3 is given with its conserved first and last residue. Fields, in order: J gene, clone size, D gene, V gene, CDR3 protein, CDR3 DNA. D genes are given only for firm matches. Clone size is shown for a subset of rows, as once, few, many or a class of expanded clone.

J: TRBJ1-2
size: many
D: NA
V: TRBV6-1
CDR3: CASSAGGSGYGYTF
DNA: TGTGCCAGCAGTGCGGGCGGATCAGGCTATGGCTACACCTTC

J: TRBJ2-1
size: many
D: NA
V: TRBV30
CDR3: CAWSLWPDEQFF
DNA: TGTGCCTGGAGTTTGTGGCCCGATGAGCAGTTCTTC

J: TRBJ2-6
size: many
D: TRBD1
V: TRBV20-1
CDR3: CSAPGQAGANVLTF
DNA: TGCAGTGCCCCCGGACAGGCTGGGGCCAACGTCCTGACTTTC

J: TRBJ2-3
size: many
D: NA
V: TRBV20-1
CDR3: CSARDQRVTQYF
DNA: TGCAGTGCTAGAGATCAACGGGTAACGCAGTATTTT

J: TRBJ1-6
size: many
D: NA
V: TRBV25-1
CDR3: CASSGGESPLHF
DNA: TGTGCCAGCAGTGGGGGGGAATCACCCCTCCACTTT

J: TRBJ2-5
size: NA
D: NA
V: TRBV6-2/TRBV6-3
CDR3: CASSYSGTGQETQYF
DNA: TGTGCCAGCAGTTACTCCGGGACCGGTCAAGAGACCCAGTACTTC

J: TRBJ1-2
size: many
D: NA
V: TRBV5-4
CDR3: CASSLDRGLNYGYTF
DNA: TGTGCCAGCAGCTTGGATCGGGGCTTGAACTATGGCTACACCTTC

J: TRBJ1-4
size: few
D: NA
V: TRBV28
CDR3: CASSRSGVREKLFF
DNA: TGTGCCAGCAGTCGTTCAGGGGTTCGAGAAAAACTGTTTTTT

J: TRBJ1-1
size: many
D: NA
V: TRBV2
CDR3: CASSPEGWGGNTEAFF
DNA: TGTGCCAGCAGTCCCGAAGGGTGGGGGGGAAACACTGAAGCTTTCTTT

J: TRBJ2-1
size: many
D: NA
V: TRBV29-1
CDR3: CSVEAQFF
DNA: TGCAGCGTTGAGGCCCAGTTCTTC

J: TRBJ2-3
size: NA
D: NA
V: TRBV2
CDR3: CASLLRDTQYF
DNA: TGTGCCAGCCTTCTTAGGGACACGCAGTATTTT

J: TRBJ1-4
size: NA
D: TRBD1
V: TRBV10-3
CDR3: CATLRTGGEKLFF
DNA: TGTGCCACTCTAAGGACAGGGGGAGAAAAACTGTTTTTT

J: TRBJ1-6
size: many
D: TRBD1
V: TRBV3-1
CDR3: CASSQYRDSNSPLHF
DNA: TGTGCCAGCAGCCAGTACCGGGACAGTAATTCACCCCTCCACTTT

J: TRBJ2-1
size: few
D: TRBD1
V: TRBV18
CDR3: CASSPAAPGTGGFNEQFF
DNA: TGTGCCAGCTCTCCAGCAGCCCCCGGGACAGGGGGGTTCAATGAGCAGTTCTTC

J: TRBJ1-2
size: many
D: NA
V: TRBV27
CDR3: CASSLRGTDFYGYTF
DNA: TGTGCCAGCAGTTTAAGGGGGACGGATTTTTATGGCTACACCTTC

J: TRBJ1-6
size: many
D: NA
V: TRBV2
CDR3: CASSVNYNSPLHF
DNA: TGTGCCAGCAGTGTAAACTATAATTCACCCCTCCACTTT

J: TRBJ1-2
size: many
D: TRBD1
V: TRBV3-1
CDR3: CASSRRQGASSYGYTF
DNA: TGTGCCAGCAGCCGAAGACAGGGGGCCTCCTCCTATGGCTACACCTTC

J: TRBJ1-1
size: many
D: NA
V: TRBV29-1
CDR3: CSVEAHSHYYAFF
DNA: TGCAGCGTTGAAGCCCACTCTCATTACTATGCGTTCTTT

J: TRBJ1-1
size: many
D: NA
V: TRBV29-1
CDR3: CSVETSHGNTEAFF
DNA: TGCAGCGTTGAAACAAGCCATGGGAACACTGAAGCTTTCTTT

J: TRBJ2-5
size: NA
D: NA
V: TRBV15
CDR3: CATSIFGETQYF
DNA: TGTGCCACCAGCATATTTGGAGAGACCCAGTACTTC

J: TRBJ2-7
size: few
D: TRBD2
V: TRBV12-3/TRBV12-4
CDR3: CASSPRKSGMYEQYF
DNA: TGTGCCAGCAGTCCTCGAAAGAGCGGGATGTACGAGCAGTACTTC

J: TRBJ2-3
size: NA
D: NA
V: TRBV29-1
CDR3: CSVLGDSTDTQYF
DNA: TGCAGCGTTCTCGGGGACAGCACAGATACGCAGTATTTT

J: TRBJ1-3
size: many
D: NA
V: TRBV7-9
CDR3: CASRIPPGNTIYF
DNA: TGTGCCAGCAGAATTCCTCCTGGAAACACCATATATTTT

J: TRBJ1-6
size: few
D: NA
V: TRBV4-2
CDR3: CASSQDLRNSPLHF
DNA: TGTGCCAGCAGCCAAGATTTACGGAATTCACCCCTCCACTTT

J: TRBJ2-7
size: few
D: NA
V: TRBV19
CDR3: CASSTGDHEQYF
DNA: TGTGCCAGTAGTACCGGGGACCACGAGCAGTACTTC

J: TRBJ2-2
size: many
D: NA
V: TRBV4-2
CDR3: CASSQADIYTGELFF
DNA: TGTGCCAGCAGCCAAGCTGACATATACACCGGGGAGCTGTTTTTT

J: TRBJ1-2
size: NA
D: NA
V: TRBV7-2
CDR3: CASSPQGHDGYTF
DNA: TGTGCCAGCAGCCCCCAGGGGCACGATGGCTACACCTTC

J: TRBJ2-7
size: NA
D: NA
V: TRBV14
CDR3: CAISQDPRSSYEQYF
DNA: TGTGCCATCAGCCAAGACCCGAGGAGCTCCTACGAGCAGTACTTC

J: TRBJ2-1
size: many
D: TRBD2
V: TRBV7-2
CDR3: CASSTSTSGSGGNEQFF
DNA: TGTGCCAGCAGCACCTCTACTAGCGGGAGTGGTGGAAATGAGCAGTTCTTC

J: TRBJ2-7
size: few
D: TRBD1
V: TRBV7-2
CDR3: CASSYTKGAEQYF
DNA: TGTGCCAGCAGCTACACCAAGGGGGCGGAGCAGTACTTC

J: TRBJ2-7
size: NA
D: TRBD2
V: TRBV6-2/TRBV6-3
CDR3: CASRAGALDYEQYF
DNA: TGTGCCAGCAGAGCGGGAGCACTCGACTACGAGCAGTACTTC

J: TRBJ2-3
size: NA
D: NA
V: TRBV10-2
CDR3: CASSELLGEDTQYF
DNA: TGCGCCAGCAGTGAGCTGCTAGGAGAAGATACGCAGTATTTT

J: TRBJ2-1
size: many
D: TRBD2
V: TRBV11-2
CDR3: CASSLLPSGRTNEQFF
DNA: TGTGCCAGCAGCTTATTACCTAGCGGGAGAACCAATGAGCAGTTCTTC

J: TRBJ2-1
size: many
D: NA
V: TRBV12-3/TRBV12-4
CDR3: CASSYLGAINNEQFF
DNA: TGTGCCAGCAGTTACTTGGGGGCAATAAACAATGAGCAGTTCTTC

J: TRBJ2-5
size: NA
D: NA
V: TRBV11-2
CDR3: CASSFFATGETQYF
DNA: TGTGCCAGCAGCTTCTTTGCTACGGGAGAGACCCAGTACTTC

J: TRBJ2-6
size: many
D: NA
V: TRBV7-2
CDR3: CASSTGANVLTF
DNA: TGTGCCAGCAGTACTGGGGCCAACGTCCTGACTTTC

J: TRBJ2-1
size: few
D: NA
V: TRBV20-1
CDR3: CSASGLASNEQFF
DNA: TGCAGTGCTAGTGGTCTAGCGAGCAATGAGCAGTTCTTC

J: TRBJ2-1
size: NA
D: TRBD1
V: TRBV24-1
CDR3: CATSDASGQGRPSSYNEQFF
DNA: TGTGCCACCAGTGATGCCAGTGGACAGGGAAGGCCTAGCTCCTACAATGAGCAGTTCTTC

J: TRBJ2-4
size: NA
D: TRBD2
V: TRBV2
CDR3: CASRGGGLAKNIQYF
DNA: TGTGCCAGCAGGGGCGGGGGTCTAGCCAAAAACATTCAGTACTTC

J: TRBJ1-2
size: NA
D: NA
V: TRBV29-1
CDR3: CSVDDPAGLYF
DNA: TGCAGCGTTGACGACCCCGCGGGACTTTACTTC

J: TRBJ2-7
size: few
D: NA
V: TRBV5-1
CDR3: CASSFRRVNYEQYF
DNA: TGCGCCAGCAGCTTCCGCAGGGTGAATTACGAGCAGTACTTC

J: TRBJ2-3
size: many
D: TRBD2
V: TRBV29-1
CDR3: CSADGLAGTDTQYF
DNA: TGCAGCGCAGATGGACTAGCGGGGACAGATACGCAGTATTTT

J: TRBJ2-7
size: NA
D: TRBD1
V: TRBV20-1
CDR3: CSADEGQSSYEQYF
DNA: TGCAGTGCCGACGAGGGACAGAGCTCCTACGAGCAGTACTTC

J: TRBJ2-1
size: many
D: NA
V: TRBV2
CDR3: CASSEYNEQFF
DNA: TGTGCCAGCAGTGAATACAATGAGCAGTTCTTC

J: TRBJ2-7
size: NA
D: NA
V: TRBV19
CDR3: CASSQTSGTGEQYF
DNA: TGTGCCAGTAGCCAAACTAGCGGGACAGGGGAGCAGTACTTC

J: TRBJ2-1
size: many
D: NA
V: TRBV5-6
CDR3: CASSFDTIESSYNEQFF
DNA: TGTGCCAGCAGCTTTGACACAATTGAGAGCTCCTACAATGAGCAGTTCTTC

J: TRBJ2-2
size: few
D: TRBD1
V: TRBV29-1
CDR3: CSGETGGSTGELFF
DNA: TGCAGCGGTGAGACAGGGGGAAGCACCGGGGAGCTGTTTTTT

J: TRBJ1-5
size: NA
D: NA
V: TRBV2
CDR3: CASTKDKAGQPRHF
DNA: TGTGCCAGCACCAAGGACAAGGCGGGTCAGCCCCGGCATTTT

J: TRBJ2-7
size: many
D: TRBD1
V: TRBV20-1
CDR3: CSASRQFQGAGEQYF
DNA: TGCAGTGCTAGCCGTCAGTTTCAGGGGGCTGGCGAGCAGTACTTC

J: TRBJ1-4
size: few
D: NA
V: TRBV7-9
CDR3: CASSPIGEKLFF
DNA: TGTGCCAGCAGCCCCATCGGGGAAAAACTGTTTTTT

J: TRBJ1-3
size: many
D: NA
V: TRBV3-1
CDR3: CASSRPGYSGNTIYF
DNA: TGTGCCAGCAGCCGGCCGGGCTACTCTGGAAACACCATATATTTT

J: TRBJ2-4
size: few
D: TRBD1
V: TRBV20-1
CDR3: CSARQGYDIQYF
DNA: TGCAGTGCAAGACAGGGATACGACATTCAGTACTTC

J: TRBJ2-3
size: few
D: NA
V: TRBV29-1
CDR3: CSVEDQGIRTDTQYF
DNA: TGCAGCGTTGAAGATCAGGGGATAAGGACAGATACGCAGTATTTT